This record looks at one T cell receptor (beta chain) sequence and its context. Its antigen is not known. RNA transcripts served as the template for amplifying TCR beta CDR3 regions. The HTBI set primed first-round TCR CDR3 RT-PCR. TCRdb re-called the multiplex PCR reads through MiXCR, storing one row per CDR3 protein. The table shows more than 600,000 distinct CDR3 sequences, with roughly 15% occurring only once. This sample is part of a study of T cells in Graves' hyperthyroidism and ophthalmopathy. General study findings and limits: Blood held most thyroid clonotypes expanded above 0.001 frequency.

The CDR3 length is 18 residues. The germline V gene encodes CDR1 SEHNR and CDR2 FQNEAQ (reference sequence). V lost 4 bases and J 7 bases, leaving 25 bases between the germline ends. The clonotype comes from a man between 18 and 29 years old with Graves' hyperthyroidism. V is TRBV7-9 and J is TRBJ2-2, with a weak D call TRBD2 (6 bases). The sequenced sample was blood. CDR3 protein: CASSSPVGSGGDDGELFF. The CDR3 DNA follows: TGTGCCAGCAGCTCCCCTGTTGGTAGCGGAGGGGACGACGGGGAGCTGTTTTTT. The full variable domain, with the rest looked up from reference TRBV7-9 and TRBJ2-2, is DTGVSQNPRHKITKRGQNVTFRCDPISEHNRLYWYRQTLGQGPEFLTYFQNEAQLEKSRLLSDRFSAERPKGSFSTLEIQRTEQGDSAMYLCASSSPVGSGGDDGELFFGEGSRLTVL.